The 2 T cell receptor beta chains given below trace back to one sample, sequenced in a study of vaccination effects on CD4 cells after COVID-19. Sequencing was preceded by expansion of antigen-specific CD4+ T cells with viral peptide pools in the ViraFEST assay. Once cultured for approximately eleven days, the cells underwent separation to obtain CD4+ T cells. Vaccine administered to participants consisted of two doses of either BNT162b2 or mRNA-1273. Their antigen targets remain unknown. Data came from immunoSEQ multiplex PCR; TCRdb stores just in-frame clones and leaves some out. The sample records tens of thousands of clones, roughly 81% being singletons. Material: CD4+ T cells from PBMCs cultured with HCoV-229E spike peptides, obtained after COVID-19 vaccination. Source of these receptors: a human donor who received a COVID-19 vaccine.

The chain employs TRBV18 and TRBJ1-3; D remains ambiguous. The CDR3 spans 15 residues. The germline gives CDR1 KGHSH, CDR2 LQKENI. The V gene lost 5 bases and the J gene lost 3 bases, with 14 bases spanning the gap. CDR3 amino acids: CASSATNIYGNTIYF. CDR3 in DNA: TGTGCCAGCTCAGCGACAAATATTTATGGAAACACCATATATTTT.

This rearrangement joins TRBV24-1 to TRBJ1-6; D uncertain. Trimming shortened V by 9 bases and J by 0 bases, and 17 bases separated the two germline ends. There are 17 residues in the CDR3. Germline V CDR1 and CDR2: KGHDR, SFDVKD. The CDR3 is CATLERGEGSYNSPLHF. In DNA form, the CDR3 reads TGTGCCACCCTGGAGCGTGGGGAAGGCTCCTATAATTCACCCCTCCACTTT.